This TCR beta chain stems from a study of blood T cell repertoires in COVID-19. Study background: Samples representing acute and convalescent COVID-19 were sourced from the United States, Italy and Spain.

Methods used by the authors: The authors estimated nucleated cell counts from reference gene primer amplification. Measured with immunoSEQ multiplex PCR; TCRdb has only the in-frame clones, and not every one. That table is the source of V, J and clone size, and D and trimming were worked out from the DNA. The sample consists of about 88,000 clones, over 70% of them appearing once. This CDR3 is 14 amino acids long. Trimming took off 0 bases at V and 13 bases at J, with 16 bases between the two ends. Germline V gene lookup returns CDR1 SGHTS and CDR2 YDEGEE. This chain joins TRBV5-8 and TRBJ2-2, with a weak D call TRBD1 (5 bases). What was sequenced was peripheral blood. This sequence originates from an older man with acute or convalescent COVID-19. Written as DNA, the CDR3 is TGTGCCAGCAGCTTGGGGGCGGCGAAAAGGGGGCTGTTTTTT. The encoded protein is CASSLGAAKRGLFF. The full variable domain, with the rest looked up from reference TRBV5-8 and TRBJ2-2, is EAGVTQSPTHLIKTRGQQATLRCSPISGHTSVYWYQQALGLGLQFLLWYDEGEERNRGNFPPRFSGRQFPNYSSELNVNALELEDSALYLCASSLGAAKRGLFFGEGSRLTVL.